This T cell receptor (beta chain) was recorded in a study of glioma-infiltrating T cells after dendritic cell vaccination. Study overall: Autologous tumor lysate-pulsed dendritic cell vaccination was given between the early 2000s and the early 2010s.

Time point here: after dendritic cell vaccination, including at tumor progression/relapse. Isocitrate dehydrogenase mutation was absent in all glioblastoma patients. TCRB CDR3 was amplified from 2 ug genomic DNA or less. Assay used: immunoSEQ multiplex PCR; TCRdb lists only in-frame clones, some missing. The table has 90,000 to 110,000 clones, 90% seen once. The V gene's germline CDR1 is SGHRS and CDR2 YFSETQ. V lost 4 bases, J lost 6 bases, and 9 bases stayed unmatched. The CDR3 consists of 15 residues. This TCR was recovered from a human donor with glioblastoma. The sample consisted of blood, taken after dendritic cell vaccination. The genes are TRBV5-1 and TRBJ1-2; 10 bases align to TRBD1. The CDR3 sequence is CASSRGQGTTDGYTF. CDR3 sequence (DNA): TGCGCCAGCAGCCGGGGACAGGGGACAACTGATGGCTACACCTTC.